The 9 T cell receptor beta chains below come from one sample, sequenced in a study of T-cell reconstitution after alpha-beta-depleted transplantation in children. Unique molecular identifiers were incorporated during preparation of the TCRbeta library. TCRdb re-called the PCR reads with MiXCR, one entry per CDR3 protein. Of 480,000 or so distinct CDR3 sequences detected, about 11% appear once; the ten largest clones hold about 2.1%. Source: PBMCs, taken before TCRalphabeta/CD19-depleted stem cell transplant. The receptor set was obtained from a child aged 2 to 9 with inherited bone marrow failure, due to receive a stem cell transplant.

This clonotype was counted ten times or more. This sequence joins TRBV27 and TRBJ2-6; no definite D call. With 9 bases removed from V and 4 bases from J, the gap between germline ends came to 19 bases. The CDR3 runs to 16 residues. Germline CDR1 and CDR2: MNHEY and SMNVEV (reference sequence). The DNA for the CDR3 is TGTGCCAGTGCTGTCTTCCCTATACGAGGGGCCAACGTCCTGACTTTC. It yields the protein CASAVFPIRGANVLTF.

This clonotype has a count of ten or more. This chain uses TRBV7-9 with TRBJ2-1; D unclear. The CDR3 is made up of 14 amino acids. Trimming removed 0 bases from V and 8 bases from J, with 11 bases in between. Germline V gene sequence: CDR1 SEHNR, CDR2 FQNEAQ (reference sequence). CDR3 DNA: TGTGCCAGCAGCTTAGCGCCGAGTAGGTATGAGCAGTTCTTC. It yields the protein CASSLAPSRYEQFF.

The sample holds many counts of this clonotype. This chain links TRBV5-1 with TRBJ2-3, with D hard to call. Germline V CDR1 and CDR2: SGHRS, YFSETQ. Trimming stripped 1 base from V and 0 bases from J, with 12 bases between. This CDR3 is 16 amino acids long. The CDR3, as DNA: TGCGCCAGCAGCTTGTTTAGTACTTCTAGCACAGATACGCAGTATTTT. This gives the protein CASSLFSTSSTDTQYF.

This clonotype was detected ten times or more. The chain recombines TRBV30 with TRBJ2-1; D call uncertain. Germline loops: CDR1 GTSNPN, CDR2 SVGIG (reference sequence). The CDR3 loop spans 12 amino acids. Trimming removed 0 bases from V and 8 bases from J, with 8 bases in between. CDR3 DNA sequence: TGTGCCTGGAGTGTTTTAAGGGATGAGCAGTTCTTC. This sequence encodes CAWSVLRDEQFF.

The chain carries TRBV3-1 and TRBJ2-7; D is uncertain. Trimming removed 1 base at V and 0 bases at J, with 7 bases between. CDR3 length: 14 residues. Germline V gene lookup returns CDR1 LGHDT and CDR2 YNNKEL (reference sequence). The CDR3 sequence: CASSQVDDSYEQYF. The CDR3, as DNA: TGTGCCAGCAGCCAAGTCGATGACTCCTACGAGCAGTACTTC.

In the case of this clonotype: With a much larger clone just one base away, this may be a read error. The chain couples TRBV29-1 to TRBJ2-2; possibly TRBD1 for D (6 bases). V lost 7 bases and J lost 6, with 12 bases in between. Germline CDR1 is SQVTM and CDR2 is ANQGSEA. The CDR3 is 12 residues long. The CDR3 protein is CSGRTAPGELFF. CDR3 nucleotides: TGCAGCGGCAGGACAGCGCCCGGGGAGCTGTTTTTT.

This clonotype was seen a few times. V usage is TRBV27 and J usage is TRBJ2-7, with D tentatively TRBD1 (6 bases). Germline CDR1 and CDR2: MNHEY and SMNVEV (reference sequence). This CDR3 is built from 14 residues. Trimming took 5 bases from V and 4 from J, leaving 15 bases between them. In nucleotides, the CDR3 is TGTGCCAGCAGTCTCTTAGGGGGAAGGTACGAGCAGTACTTC. The encoded protein is CASSLLGGRYEQYF.

With regard to this clonotype: This may arise from a read error, as a much more abundant clone is one base away. The gene calls are TRBV29-1 and TRBJ2-1, with D perhaps given as TRBD1 or TRBD2 (6 bases each). The CDR3 totals 15 residues. Trimming removed 0 bases from V and 7 bases from J, with 16 bases in between. Looked up from germline, CDR1 is SQVTM and CDR2 is ANQGSEA. The CDR3 loop reads CSVEELRGTNNEQFF. For the CDR3, the DNA is TGCAGCGTTGAAGAATTACGCGGGACAAATAATGAGCAGTTCTTC.

This chain joins TRBV5-4 and TRBJ1-1; unclear D gene. This CDR3 spans 15 amino acids. Germline loops: CDR1 SGHNT, CDR2 YYREEE (reference sequence). Deletions cut 9 bases from V and 0 bases from J, with 18 bases between. The CDR3 DNA reads TGTGCCACCCACCCTTACGAGAGCATGAACACTGAAGCTTTCTTT. It is translated as CATHPYESMNTEAFF.